This record covers a single TCR beta chain. Its antigen is not identified. The data were produced by immunoSEQ multiplex PCR, yet TCRdb's version contains in-frame clones alone and is incomplete. Of thousands of clones listed, roughly 85% are singletons. The sample is drawn from a study of follicular helper T cells after annual influenza vaccination. About the study: Some donors were sampled over the 2013-2014, 2014-2015 and 2015-2016 vaccinations.

Notes on the study in general: Productive TCRB sequences came from only about 9-21% of cells.

The time point denotes: 2014-2015 season, pre-vaccination. Trimming cost V 3 bases and J 7 bases, with 7 bases left between them. CDR3 length: 11 amino acids. From germline, CDR1 is SEHNR and CDR2 FQNEAQ (reference sequence). The TCR comes from an adult who received the influenza vaccine. Sequenced here: CXCR5+ CD38- circulating T follicular helper cells from blood, sampled on the day of influenza vaccination. Subset indicated: circulating Tfh, non-naive CD4+CXCR5+PD-1+ (ICOS+CD38+ or ICOS-CD38-). The V call is TRBV7-9, the J call TRBJ2-7; the D is unclear. In DNA form, the CDR3 reads TGTGCCAGCAGCTTCATGACGGAGCAGTACTTC. Amino acid sequence: CASSFMTEQYF.